What follows are 10 T cell receptor beta chains derived from one specimen sequenced in a study of Ad26.COV2.S vaccination and SARS-CoV-2 variants. Profiling relied on immunoSEQ multiplex PCR, and the TCRdb table lists in-frame clones only, not all of them. In the table there are more than 300,000 clones, 86% of which are singletons. As for treatment: roughly 20 received Ad26.COV2.S at low or high dose, single or two shots; about 5 received placebo; per-sample allocation not given. Sample collection was performed on day 63 after the first vaccine or placebo injection. The source was peripheral blood, collected in a trial of Ad26.COV2.S vaccine versus placebo. Receptors were obtained from a person aged 18-60 years who received the Ad26.COV2.S COVID-19 vaccine or a placebo.

Written as DNA, the CDR3 is TGTGCCAGCAGCAGGTCTAGCTCTGGAAACACCATATATTTT. Amino acids: CASSRSSSGNTIYF. The chain links TRBV7-8 to TRBJ1-3; D remains unclear. This CDR3 contains 14 residues. The germline V gene encodes CDR1 SGHVS and CDR2 FQNEAQ. V was trimmed by 5 bases and J by 0 bases, leaving 8 bases between them. The full variable domain, its missing parts supplied by reference TRBV7-8 and TRBJ1-3, is GAGVSQSPRYKVAKRGQDVALRCDPISGHVSLFWYQQALGQGPEFLTYFQNEAQLDKSGLPSDRFFAERPEGSVSTLKIQRTQQEDSAVYLCASSRSSSGNTIYFGEGSWLTVV.

Ten or more counts support this clone. This chain links TRBV2 with TRBJ1-5, with no clear D. The CDR3 spans 14 residues. Germline CDR1 is SNHLY and CDR2 is FYNNEI. V gave up 8 bases and J gave up 2 bases, with 13 bases separating them. CDR3 loop: CASEGGLGNQPQHF. For the CDR3, the DNA is TGTGCCAGCGAAGGAGGGCTGGGCAATCAGCCCCAGCATTTT.

The gene calls are TRBV5-1 and TRBJ1-2; 9 positions agree with TRBD1. The CDR3 loop spans 13 amino acids. V trimming: 4 bases; J trimming: 7 bases; junction bases outside the gene matches: 5. Germline CDR1 and CDR2: SGHRS and YFSETQ. The CDR3 sequence is CASSLGQGFGYTF. For the CDR3, the DNA is TGCGCCAGCAGCCTGGGACAGGGATTTGGCTACACCTTC.

The CDR3 DNA follows: TGTGCCAGCAGCTTAGGATGGGGGGGGCGAATGCCCCAGCATTTT. The encoded protein is CASSLGWGGRMPQHF. The chain couples TRBV7-2 to TRBJ1-5; perhaps TRBD1 as D (6 bases). V was trimmed by 1 base and J by 9 bases, leaving 16 bases between them. The germline gives CDR1 SGHTA, CDR2 FQGNSA. CDR3 length: 15 residues.

The chain has TRBV9 and TRBJ1-1; D uncertain. Germline V gives CDR1 SGDLS, CDR2 YYNGEE. The CDR3 loop spans 15 amino acids. The V gene lost 0 bases and the J gene lost 1 base, with 10 bases spanning the gap. The CDR3 DNA sequence: TGTGCCAGCAGCGTAGTTGACATTTCGAACACTGAAGCTTTCTTT. It encodes CASSVVDISNTEAFF.

In this sample, this clone turned up once. The chain links TRBV19 to TRBJ2-1; maybe TRBD1 (6 bases). Germline V gives CDR1 LNHDA, CDR2 SQIVND (reference sequence). The V and J ends lost 7 bases and 0 bases respectively, with 16 bases between them. The CDR3 runs to 16 residues. CDR3 bases: TGTGCCAGTAACAGGGTTCCCCGCAGCTCCTACAATGAGCAGTTCTTC. It translates to CASNRVPRSSYNEQFF.

The V gene is TRBV5-1, the J gene TRBJ2-1, with D possibly TRBD2 on 7 matching bases. Germline V lookup: CDR1 SGHRS, CDR2 YFSETQ. The CDR3 consists of 14 residues. V lost 5 bases to trimming and J lost 4 bases, with 13 bases between them. CDR3 in DNA: TGCGCCAGCAGTTCCGCGGGGGCATACAATGAGCAGTTCTTC. It encodes CASSSAGAYNEQFF.

V is TRBV27 and J is TRBJ1-5; D not certain. The V end lost 0 bases, the J end lost 4 bases, and 4 bases lay between the germline ends. Germline values: CDR1 MNHEY, CDR2 SMNVEV (reference sequence). The CDR3 is made up of 13 amino acids. The CDR3 loop reads CASSLSQNQPQHF. CDR3 DNA sequence: TGTGCCAGCAGTTTATCCCAGAATCAGCCCCAGCATTTT.

The count of this clone is one. V usage is TRBV12-3 or TRBV12-4 and J usage is TRBJ1-2, with D perhaps TRBD1 (5 bases). Trimming left V 7 bases short and J 8 bases short, with 14 bases between. The CDR3 is 12 amino acids. This chain's CDR3 is CASTSQGRGYTF. CDR3 DNA sequence: TGTGCCAGCACCTCCCAGGGTAGGGGCTACACCTTC.

The gene calls are TRBV19 and TRBJ2-2, with D perhaps matching TRBD1 (5 bases). The length of the CDR3 is 14 residues. The V and J ends lost 6 bases and 6 bases respectively, with 14 bases between them. Germline CDR1 and CDR2: LNHDA and SQIVND (reference sequence). As DNA, the CDR3 is TGTGCCAGTAGACGGGCCGTCAGGGCCGGGGAGCTGTTTTTT. Translation: CASRRAVRAGELFF.